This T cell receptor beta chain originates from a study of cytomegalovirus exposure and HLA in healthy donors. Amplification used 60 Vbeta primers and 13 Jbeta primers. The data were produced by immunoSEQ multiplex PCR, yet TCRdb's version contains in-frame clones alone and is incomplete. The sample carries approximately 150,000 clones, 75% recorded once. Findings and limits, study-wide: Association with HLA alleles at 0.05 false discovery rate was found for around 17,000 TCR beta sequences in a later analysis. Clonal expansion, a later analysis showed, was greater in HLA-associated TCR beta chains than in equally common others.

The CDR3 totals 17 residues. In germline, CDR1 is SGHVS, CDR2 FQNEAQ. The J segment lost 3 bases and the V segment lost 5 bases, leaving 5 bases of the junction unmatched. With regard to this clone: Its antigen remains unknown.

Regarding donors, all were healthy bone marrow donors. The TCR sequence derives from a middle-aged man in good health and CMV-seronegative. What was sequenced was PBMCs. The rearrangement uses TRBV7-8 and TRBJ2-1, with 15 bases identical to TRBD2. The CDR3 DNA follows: TGTGCCAGCAGCGTCGGGACTAGCGGGGGGAACTACAATGAGCAGTTCTTC. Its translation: CASSVGTSGGNYNEQFF.